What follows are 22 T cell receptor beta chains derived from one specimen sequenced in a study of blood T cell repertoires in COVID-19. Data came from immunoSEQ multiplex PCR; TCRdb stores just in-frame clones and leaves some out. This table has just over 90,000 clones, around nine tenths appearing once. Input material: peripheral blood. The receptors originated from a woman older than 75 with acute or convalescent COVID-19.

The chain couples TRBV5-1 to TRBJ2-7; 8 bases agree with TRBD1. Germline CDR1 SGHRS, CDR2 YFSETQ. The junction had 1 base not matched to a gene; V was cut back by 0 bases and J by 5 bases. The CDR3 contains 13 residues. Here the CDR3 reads CASSLAGGNEQYF. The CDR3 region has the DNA TGCGCCAGCAGCTTGGCAGGGGGCAACGAGCAGTACTTC. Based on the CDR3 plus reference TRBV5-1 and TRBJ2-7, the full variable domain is KAGVTQTPRYLIKTRGQQVTLSCSPISGHRSVSWYQQTPGQGLQFLFEYFSETQRNKGNFPGRFSGRQFSNSRSEMNVSTLELGDSALYLCASSLAGGNEQYFGPGTRLTVT.

In DNA form, the CDR3 reads TGTGCCAGCAGTCCCCTCGAGGGAAGCTCCTACGAGCAGTACTTC. This gives the protein CASSPLEGSSYEQYF. The V and J genes are TRBV27 and TRBJ2-7; the D gene is possibly TRBD2 (5 bases). Germline V gene sequence: CDR1 MNHEY, CDR2 SMNVEV (reference sequence). The V end lost 5 bases, the J end lost 0 bases, and 14 bases lay between the germline ends. This CDR3 contains 15 residues.

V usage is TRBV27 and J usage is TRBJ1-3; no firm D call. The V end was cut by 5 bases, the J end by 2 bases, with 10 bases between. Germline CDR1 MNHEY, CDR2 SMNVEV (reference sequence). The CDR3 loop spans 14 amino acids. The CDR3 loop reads CASSQFPPGNTIYF. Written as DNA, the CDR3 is TGTGCCAGCAGTCAGTTTCCTCCTGGAAACACCATATATTTT.

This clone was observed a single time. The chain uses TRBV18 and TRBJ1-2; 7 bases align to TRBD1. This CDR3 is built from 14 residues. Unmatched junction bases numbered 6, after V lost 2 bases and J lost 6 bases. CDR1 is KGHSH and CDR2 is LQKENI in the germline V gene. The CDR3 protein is CASSPSTGYDGYTF. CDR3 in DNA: TGTGCCAGCTCACCATCGACAGGGTACGATGGCTACACCTTC. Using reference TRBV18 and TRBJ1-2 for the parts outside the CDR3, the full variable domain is NAGVMQNPRHLVRRRGQEARLRCSPMKGHSHVYWYRQLPEEGLKFMVYLQKENIIDESGMPKERFSAEFPKEGPSILRIQQVVRGDSAAYFCASSPSTGYDGYTFGSGTRLTVV.

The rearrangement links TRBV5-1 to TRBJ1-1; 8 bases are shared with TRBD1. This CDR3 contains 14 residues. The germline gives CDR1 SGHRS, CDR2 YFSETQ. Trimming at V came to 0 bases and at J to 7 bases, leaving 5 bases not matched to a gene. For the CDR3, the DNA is TGCGCCAGCAGCTTGGAGGGGACAGGTAATGAAGCTTTCTTT. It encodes CASSLEGTGNEAFF.

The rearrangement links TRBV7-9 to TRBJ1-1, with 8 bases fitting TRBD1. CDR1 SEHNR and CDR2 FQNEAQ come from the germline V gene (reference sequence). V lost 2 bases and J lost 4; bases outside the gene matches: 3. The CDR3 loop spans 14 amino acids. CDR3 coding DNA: TGTGCCAGCAGCTTAACACAGGGGGGCACTGAAGCTTTCTTT. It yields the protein CASSLTQGGTEAFF.

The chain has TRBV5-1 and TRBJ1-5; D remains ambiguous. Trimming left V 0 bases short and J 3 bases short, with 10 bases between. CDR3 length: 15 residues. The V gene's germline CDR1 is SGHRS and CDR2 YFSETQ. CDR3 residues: CASSLGGSLNQPQHF. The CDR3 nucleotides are TGCGCCAGCAGCTTGGGAGGGAGCCTCAATCAGCCCCAGCATTTT.

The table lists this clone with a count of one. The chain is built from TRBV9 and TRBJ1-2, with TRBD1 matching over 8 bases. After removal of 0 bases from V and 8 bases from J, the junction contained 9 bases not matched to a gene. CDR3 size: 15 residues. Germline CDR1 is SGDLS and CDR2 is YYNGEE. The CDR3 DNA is TGTGCCAGCAGCGTAGACCCGGGACAGGTCATCGGCTACACCTTC. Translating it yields CASSVDPGQVIGYTF.

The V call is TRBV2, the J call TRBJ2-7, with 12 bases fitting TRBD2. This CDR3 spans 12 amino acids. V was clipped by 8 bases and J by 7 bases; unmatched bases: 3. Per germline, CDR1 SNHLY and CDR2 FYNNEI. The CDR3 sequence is CASSGTSGEQYF. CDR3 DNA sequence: TGTGCCAGCTCCGGGACTAGCGGGGAGCAGTACTTC.

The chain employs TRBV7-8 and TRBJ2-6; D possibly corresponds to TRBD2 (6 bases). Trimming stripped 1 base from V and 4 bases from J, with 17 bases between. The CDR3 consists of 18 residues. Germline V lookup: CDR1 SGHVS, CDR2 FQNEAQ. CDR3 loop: CASSLEDGGLGGANVLTF. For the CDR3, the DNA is TGTGCCAGCAGCTTAGAGGACGGAGGGTTGGGAGGGGCCAACGTCCTGACTTTC.

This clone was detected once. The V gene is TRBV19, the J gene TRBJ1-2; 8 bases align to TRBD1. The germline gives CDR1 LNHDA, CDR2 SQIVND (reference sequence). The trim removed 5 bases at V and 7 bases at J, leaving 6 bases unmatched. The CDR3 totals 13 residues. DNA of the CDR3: TGTGCCAGTAGTCCCCAGGGGGCGGCTGGCTACACCTTC. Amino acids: CASSPQGAAGYTF.

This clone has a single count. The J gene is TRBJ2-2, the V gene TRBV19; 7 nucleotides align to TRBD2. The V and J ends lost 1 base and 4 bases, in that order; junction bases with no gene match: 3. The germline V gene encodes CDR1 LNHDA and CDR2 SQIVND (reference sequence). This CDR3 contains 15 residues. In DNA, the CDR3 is TGTGCCAGTAGTATAGGACTAGCCGGCACCGGGGAGCTGTTTTTT. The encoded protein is CASSIGLAGTGELFF.

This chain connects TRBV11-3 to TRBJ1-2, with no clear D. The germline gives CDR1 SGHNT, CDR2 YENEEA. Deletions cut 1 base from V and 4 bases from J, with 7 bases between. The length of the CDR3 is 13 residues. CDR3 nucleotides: TGTGCCAGCAGCTTAGGGAGGGTCTATGGCTACACCTTC. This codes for CASSLGRVYGYTF.

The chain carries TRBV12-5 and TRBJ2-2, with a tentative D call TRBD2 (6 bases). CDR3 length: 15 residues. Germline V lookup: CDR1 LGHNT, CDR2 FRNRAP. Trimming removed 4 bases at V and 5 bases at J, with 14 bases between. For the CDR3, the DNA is TGTGCTAGTGGTTATTATACCGGGACTACCGGGGAGCTGTTTTTT. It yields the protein CASGYYTGTTGELFF.

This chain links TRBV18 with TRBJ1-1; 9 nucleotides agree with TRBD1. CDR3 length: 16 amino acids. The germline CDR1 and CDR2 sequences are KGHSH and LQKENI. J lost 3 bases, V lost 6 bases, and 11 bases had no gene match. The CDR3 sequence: CASSMNRGLYDTEAFF. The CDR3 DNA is TGTGCCAGCTCGATGAACAGGGGGCTTTACGACACTGAAGCTTTCTTT.

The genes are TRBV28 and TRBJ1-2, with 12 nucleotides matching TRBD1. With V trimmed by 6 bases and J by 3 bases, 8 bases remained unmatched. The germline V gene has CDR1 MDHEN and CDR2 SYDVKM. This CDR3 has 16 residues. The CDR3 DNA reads TGTGCCAGCAGCATGGGACAGGGGGCGGTGGACTATGGCTACACCTTC. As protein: CASSMGQGAVDYGYTF.

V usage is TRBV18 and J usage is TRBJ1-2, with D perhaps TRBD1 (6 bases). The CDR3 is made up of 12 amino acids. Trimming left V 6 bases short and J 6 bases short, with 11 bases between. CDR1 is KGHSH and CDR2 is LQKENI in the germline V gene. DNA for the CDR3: TGTGCCAGCTCGCCGACAGGTCATGGCTACACCTTC. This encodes CASSPTGHGYTF. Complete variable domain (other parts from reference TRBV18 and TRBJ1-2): NAGVMQNPRHLVRRRGQEARLRCSPMKGHSHVYWYRQLPEEGLKFMVYLQKENIIDESGMPKERFSAEFPKEGPSILRIQQVVRGDSAAYFCASSPTGHGYTFGSGTRLTVV.

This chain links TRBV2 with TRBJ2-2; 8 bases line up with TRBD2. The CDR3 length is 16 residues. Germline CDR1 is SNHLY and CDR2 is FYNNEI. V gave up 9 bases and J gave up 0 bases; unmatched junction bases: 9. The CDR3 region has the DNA TGTGCCAGTGCGGGGGGTATCCACGCGAACACCGGGGAGCTGTTTTTT. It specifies CASAGGIHANTGELFF.

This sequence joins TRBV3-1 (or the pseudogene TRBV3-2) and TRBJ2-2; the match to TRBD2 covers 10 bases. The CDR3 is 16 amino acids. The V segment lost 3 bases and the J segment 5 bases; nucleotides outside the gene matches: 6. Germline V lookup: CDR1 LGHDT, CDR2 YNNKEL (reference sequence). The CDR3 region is CASSHLAGGWTGELFF. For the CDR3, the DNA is TGTGCCAGCAGCCATTTAGCGGGGGGATGGACCGGGGAGCTGTTTTTT.

The CDR3 reads CASSLNVGRVNTEAFF. The CDR3 nucleotides are TGCGCCAGCAGCTTGAATGTCGGGCGGGTGAACACTGAAGCTTTCTTT. The V and J genes are TRBV5-1 and TRBJ1-1; D not certain. Germline V gene sequence: CDR1 SGHRS, CDR2 YFSETQ. Trimming cost V 1 base and J 0 bases, with 13 bases left between them. The CDR3 contains 16 residues.

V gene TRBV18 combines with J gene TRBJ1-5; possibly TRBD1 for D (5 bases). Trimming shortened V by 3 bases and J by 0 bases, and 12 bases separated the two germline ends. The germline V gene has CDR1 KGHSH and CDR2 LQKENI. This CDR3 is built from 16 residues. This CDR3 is CASSPDSFFSNQPQHF. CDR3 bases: TGTGCCAGCTCACCTGACAGTTTCTTTAGCAATCAGCCCCAGCATTTT.

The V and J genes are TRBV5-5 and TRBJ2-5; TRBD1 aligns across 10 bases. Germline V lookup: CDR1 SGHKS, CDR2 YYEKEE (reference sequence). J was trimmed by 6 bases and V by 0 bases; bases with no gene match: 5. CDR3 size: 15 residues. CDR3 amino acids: CASSLATGGKKTQYF. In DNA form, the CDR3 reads TGTGCCAGCAGCTTGGCGACAGGGGGCAAAAAGACCCAGTACTTC.